The rows below give T cell receptor beta chains drawn from one sample of a study of OX40 agonist ivuxolimab in advanced cancers. TCRdb's table, derived via immunoSEQ multiplex PCR, lists solely in-frame clones and lacks some. The sample has about 72,000 clones; roughly four fifths are singletons. Sequences were derived from CD4+ or CD8+ T cells sorted from blood, sampled in a trial of the OX40 agonist ivuxolimab. The receptors here all came from an adult with an advanced solid tumor such as melanoma, head and neck, liver or kidney cancer. Each CDR3 is given without its conserved first and last residue.

TRBJ2-7,TRBV4-1,14,ASSQGGTATLDEQY
TRBJ2-1,TRBV29-1,11,SAVAGGHNEQF
TRBJ2-7,TRBV19,12,ASSIGMSSYEQY
TRBJ2-5,TRBV19,14,ASSIASPRSQQTQY
TRBJ1-1,TRBV19,10,ASSWGGTEAF
TRBJ1-2,TRBV28,10,ASTNPSQGYT
TRBJ1-3,TRBV18,15,ASSPLGTQSSGNTIY
TRBJ2-1,TRBV4-2,15,ASSQEVLAGAGNEQF
TRBJ2-5,TRBV7-2,13,ASSLSLVYQETQY
TRBJ1-4,TRBV5-1,13,ASSYTDATNEKLF
TRBJ2-1,TRBV11-2,10,ASSLVGYEQF
TRBJ2-1,TRBV12-5,14,ASGLVISGRTNEQF
TRBJ2-5,TRBV29-1,12,SVDTRLAQETQY
TRBJ2-5,TRBV6-5,14,ASSYSTSSGQETQY
TRBJ2-1,TRBV7-2,17,ASSLATGVRVIGPNEQF
TRBJ2-3,TRBV21-1,14,ASSKESGRMGDTQY